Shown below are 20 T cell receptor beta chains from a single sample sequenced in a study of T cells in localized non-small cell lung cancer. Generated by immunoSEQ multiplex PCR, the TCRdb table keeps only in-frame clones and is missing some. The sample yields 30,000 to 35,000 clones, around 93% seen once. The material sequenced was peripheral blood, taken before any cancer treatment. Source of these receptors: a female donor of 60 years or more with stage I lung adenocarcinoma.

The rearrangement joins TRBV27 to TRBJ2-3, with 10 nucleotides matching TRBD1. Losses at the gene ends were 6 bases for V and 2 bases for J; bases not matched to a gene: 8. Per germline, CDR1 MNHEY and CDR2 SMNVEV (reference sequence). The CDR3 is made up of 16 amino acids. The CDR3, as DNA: TGTGCCAGCAGCAGACGACAGGGGGCGATCACAGATACGCAGTATTTT. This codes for CASSRRQGAITDTQYF.

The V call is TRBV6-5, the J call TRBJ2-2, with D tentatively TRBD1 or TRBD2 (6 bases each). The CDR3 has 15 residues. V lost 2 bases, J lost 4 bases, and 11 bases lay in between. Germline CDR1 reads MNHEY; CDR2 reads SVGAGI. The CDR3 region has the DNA TGTGCCAGCAGTTACCTAGGGGGGTCCACCGGGGAGCTGTTTTTT. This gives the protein CASSYLGGSTGELFF.

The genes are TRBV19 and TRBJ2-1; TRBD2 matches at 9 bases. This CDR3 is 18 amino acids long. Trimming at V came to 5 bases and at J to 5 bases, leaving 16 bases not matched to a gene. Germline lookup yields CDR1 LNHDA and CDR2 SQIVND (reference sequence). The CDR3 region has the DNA TGTGCCAGTAGTGATCCCCTAGCGGGACTAGGACGCCACAATGAGCAGTTCTTC. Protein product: CASSDPLAGLGRHNEQFF.

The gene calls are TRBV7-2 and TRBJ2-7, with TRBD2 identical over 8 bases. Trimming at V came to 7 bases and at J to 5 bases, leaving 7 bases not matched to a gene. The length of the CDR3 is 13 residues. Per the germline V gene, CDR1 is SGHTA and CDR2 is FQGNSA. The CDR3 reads CASKAGGVNEQYF. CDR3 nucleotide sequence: TGTGCCAGCAAGGCGGGGGGCGTGAACGAGCAGTACTTC.

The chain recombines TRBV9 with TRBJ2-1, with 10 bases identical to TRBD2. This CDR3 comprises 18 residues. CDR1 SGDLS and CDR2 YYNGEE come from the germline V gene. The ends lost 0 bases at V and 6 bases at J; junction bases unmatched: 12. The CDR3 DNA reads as TGTGCCAGCAGCGTAGGAATTCCCCTGGGACTAGCGTCCAATGAGCAGTTCTTC. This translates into CASSVGIPLGLASNEQFF. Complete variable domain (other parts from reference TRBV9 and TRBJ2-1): DSGVTQTPKHLITATGQRVTLRCSPRSGDLSVYWYQQSLDQGLQFLIQYYNGEERAKGNILERFSAQQFPDLHSELNLSSLELGDSALYFCASSVGIPLGLASNEQFFGPGTRLTVL.

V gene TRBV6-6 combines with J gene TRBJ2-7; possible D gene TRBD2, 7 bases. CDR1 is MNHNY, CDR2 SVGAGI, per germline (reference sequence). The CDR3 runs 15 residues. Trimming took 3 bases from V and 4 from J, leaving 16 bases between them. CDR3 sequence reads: CASSYMGGPEYEQYF. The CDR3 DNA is TGTGCCAGCAGTTATATGGGGGGGCCCGAATACGAGCAGTACTTC.

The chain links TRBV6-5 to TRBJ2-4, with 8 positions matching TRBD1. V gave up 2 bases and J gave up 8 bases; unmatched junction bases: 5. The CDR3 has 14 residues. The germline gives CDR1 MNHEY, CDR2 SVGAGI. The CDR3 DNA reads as TGTGCCAGCAGTTACAGAGGACAGGGTGACATTCAGTACTTC. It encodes CASSYRGQGDIQYF.

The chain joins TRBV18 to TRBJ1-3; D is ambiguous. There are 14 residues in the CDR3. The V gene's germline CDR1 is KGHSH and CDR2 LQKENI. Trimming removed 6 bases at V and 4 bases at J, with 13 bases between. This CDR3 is CASSGGGSGNTIYF. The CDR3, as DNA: TGTGCCAGCTCGGGCGGAGGATCCGGAAACACCATATATTTT.

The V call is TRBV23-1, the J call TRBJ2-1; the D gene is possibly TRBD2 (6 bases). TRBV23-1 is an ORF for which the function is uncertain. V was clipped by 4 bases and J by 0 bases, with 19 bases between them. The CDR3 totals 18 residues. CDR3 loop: CASSPRPLTRSSYNEQFF. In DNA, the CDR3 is TGCGCCAGCAGTCCCCGCCCCCTGACTAGGAGCTCCTACAATGAGCAGTTCTTC.

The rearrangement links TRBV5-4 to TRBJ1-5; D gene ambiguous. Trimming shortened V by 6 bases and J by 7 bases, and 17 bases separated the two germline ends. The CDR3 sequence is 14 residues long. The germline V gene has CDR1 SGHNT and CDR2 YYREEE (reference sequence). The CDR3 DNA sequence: TGTGCCAGCACCCAGCGGGCGCTCGCACAGCCCCAGCATTTT. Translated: CASTQRALAQPQHF.

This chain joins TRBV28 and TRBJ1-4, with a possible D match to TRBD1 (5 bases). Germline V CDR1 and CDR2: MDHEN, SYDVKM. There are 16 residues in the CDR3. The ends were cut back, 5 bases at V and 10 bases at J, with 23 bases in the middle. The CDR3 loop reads CASSPSGTAEWGKLFF. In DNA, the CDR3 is TGTGCCAGCAGTCCCAGTGGGACGGCGGAATGGGGAAAACTGTTTTTT.

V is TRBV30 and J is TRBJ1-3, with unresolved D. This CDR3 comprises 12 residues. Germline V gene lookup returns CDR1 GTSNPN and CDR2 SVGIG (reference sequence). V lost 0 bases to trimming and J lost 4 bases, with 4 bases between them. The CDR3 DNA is TGTGCCTGGAGTGTACGGGGAAACACCATATATTTT. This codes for CAWSVRGNTIYF. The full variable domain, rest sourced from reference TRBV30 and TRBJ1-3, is SQTIHQWPATLVQPVGSPLSLECTVEGTSNPNLYWYRQAAGRGLQLLFYSVGIGQISSEVPQNLSASRPQDRQFILSSKKLLLSDSGFYLCAWSVRGNTIYFGEGSWLTVV.

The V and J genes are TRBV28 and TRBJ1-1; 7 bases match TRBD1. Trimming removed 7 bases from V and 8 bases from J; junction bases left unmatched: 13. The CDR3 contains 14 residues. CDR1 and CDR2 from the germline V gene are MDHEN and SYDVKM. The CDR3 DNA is TGTGCCAGCAACCCGGGGGTTAGGGGGCGGGAAGCTTTCTTT. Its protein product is CASNPGVRGREAFF.

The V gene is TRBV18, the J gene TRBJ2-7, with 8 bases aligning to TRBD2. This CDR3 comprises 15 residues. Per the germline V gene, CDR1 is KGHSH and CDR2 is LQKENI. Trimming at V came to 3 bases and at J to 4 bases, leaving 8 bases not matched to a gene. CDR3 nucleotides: TGTGCCAGCTCACCTACGGGGGGGCCAGAATACGAGCAGTACTTC. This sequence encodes CASSPTGGPEYEQYF.

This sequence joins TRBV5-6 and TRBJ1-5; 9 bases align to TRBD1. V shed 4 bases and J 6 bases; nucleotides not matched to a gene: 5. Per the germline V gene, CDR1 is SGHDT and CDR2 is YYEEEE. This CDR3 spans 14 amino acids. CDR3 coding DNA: TGTGCCAGCAGCGTGACAGGGGGAGGTCAGCCCCAGCATTTT. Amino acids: CASSVTGGGQPQHF.

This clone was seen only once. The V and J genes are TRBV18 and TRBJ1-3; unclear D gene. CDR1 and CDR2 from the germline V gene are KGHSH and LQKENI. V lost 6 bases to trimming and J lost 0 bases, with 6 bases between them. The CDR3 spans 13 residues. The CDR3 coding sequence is TGTGCCAGCTCCAGGATCTCTGGAAACACCATATATTTT. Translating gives CASSRISGNTIYF.

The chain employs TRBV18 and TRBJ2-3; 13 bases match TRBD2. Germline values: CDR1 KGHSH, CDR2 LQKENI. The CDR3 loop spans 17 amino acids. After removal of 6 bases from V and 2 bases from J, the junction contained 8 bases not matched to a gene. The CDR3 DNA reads TGTGCCAGCTCCTTCCGACTAGCGGGGGGCCCCACAGATACGCAGTATTTT. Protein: CASSFRLAGGPTDTQYF.

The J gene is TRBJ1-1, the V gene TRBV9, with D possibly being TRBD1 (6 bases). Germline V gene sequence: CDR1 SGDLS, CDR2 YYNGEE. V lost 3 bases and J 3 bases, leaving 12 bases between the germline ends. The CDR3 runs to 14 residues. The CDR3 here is CASSGTGSYTEAFF. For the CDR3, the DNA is TGTGCCAGCAGCGGAACAGGGTCTTACACTGAAGCTTTCTTT.

CDR3 nucleotides: TGTGCCATCACCCAGGGATACCAGAACACTGAAGCTTTCTTT. This gives the protein CAITQGYQNTEAFF. The V gene is TRBV10-3, the J gene TRBJ1-1; tentative D call: TRBD1 (5 bases). This CDR3 comprises 14 residues. V was pared by 7 bases and J by 1 base, with 13 bases between. Germline V gene lookup returns CDR1 ENHRY and CDR2 SYGVKD.

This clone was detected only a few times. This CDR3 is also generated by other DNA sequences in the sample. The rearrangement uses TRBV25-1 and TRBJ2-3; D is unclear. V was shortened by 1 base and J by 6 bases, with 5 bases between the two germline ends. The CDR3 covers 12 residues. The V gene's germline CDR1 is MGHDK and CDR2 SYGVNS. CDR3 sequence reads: CASSEWTDTQYF. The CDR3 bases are TGTGCCAGCAGTGAATGGACGGATACGCAGTATTTT. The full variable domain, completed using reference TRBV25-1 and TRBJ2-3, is EADIYQTPRYLVIGTGKKITLECSQTMGHDKMYWYQQDPGMELHLIHYSYGVNSTEKGDLSSESTVSRIRTEHFPLTLESARPSHTSQYLCASSEWTDTQYFGPGTRLTVL.